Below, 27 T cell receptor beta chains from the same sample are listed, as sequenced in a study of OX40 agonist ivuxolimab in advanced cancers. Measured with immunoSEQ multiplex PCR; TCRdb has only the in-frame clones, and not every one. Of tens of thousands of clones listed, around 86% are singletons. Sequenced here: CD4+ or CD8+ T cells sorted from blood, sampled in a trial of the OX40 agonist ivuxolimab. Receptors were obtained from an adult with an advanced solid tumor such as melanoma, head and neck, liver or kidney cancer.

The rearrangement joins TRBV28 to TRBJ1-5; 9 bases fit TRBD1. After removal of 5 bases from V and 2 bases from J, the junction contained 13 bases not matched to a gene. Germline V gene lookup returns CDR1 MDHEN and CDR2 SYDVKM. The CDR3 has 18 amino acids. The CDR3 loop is CASSTQTGGKGRNQPQHF. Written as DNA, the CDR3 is TGTGCCAGCAGTACCCAGACAGGGGGAAAGGGCCGCAATCAGCCCCAGCATTTT.

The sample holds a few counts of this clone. The CDR3 spells CASSLTGTGELFF. The CDR3 region has the DNA TGTGCCAGCAGCTTAACGGGGACCGGGGAGCTGTTTTTT. The J gene is TRBJ2-2, the V gene TRBV7-6, with a possible D match to TRBD2 (5 bases). With 2 bases removed from V and 5 bases from J, the gap between germline ends came to 6 bases. The CDR3 length is 13 residues. Germline CDR1 SGHVS, CDR2 FNYEAQ.

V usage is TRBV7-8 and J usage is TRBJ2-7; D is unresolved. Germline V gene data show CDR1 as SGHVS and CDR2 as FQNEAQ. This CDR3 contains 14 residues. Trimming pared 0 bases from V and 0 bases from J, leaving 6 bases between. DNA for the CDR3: TGTGCCAGCAGCTTAGCACTTACCTCCTACGAGCAGTACGTC. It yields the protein CASSLALTSYEQYV.

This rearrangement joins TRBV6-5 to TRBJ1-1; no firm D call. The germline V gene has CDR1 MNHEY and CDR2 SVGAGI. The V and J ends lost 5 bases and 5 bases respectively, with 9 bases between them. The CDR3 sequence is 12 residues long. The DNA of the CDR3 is TGTGCCAGCAGTGTAAGATGGACTGAAGCTTTCTTT. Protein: CASSVRWTEAFF.

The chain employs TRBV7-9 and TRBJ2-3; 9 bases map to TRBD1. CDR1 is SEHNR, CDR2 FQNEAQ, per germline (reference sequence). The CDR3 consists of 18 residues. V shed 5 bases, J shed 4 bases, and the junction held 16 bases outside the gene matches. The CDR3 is CASSPSQGTGNGADTQYF. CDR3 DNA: TGTGCCAGCAGCCCCTCCCAGGGGACAGGGAATGGTGCAGATACGCAGTATTTT.

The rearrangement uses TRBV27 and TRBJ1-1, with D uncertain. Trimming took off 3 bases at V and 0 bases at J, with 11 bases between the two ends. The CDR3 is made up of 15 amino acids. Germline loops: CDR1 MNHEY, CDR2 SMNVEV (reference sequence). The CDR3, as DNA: TGTGCCAGCAGTTTTCGGAAAAACCTGAACACTGAAGCTTTCTTT. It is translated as CASSFRKNLNTEAFF.

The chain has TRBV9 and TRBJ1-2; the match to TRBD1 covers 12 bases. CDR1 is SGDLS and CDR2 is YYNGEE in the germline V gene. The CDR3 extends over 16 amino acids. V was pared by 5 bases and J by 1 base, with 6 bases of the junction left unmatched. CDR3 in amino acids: CASSAGTGGVNYGYTF. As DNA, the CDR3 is TGTGCCAGCAGTGCCGGGACAGGGGGCGTTAACTATGGCTACACCTTC.

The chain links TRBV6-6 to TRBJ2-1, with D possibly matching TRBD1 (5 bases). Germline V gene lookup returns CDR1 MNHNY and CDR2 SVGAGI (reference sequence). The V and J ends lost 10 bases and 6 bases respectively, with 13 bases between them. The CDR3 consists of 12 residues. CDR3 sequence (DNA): TGTGCCACGGATCAGGGTTCCAATGAGCAGTTCTTC. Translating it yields CATDQGSNEQFF.

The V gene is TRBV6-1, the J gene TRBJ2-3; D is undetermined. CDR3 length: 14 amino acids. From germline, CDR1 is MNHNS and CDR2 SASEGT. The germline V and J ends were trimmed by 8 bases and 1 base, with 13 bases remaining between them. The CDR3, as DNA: TGTGCCAGCGGGTCAGCATTCGGCACAGATACGCAGTATTTT. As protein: CASGSAFGTDTQYF.

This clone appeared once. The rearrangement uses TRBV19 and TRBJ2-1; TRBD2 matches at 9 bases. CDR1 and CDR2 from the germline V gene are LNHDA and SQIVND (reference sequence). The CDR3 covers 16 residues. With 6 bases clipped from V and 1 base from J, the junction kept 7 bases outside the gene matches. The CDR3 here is CASRSSGRGSYNEQFF. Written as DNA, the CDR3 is TGTGCCAGTAGGAGTAGCGGGAGAGGGTCCTACAATGAGCAGTTCTTC. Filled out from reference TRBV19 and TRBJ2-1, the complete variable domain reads DGGITQSPKYLFRKEGQNVTLSCEQNLNHDAMYWYRQDPGQGLRLIYYSQIVNDFQKGDIAEGYSVSREKKESFPLTVTSAQKNPTAFYLCASRSSGRGSYNEQFFGPGTRLTVL.

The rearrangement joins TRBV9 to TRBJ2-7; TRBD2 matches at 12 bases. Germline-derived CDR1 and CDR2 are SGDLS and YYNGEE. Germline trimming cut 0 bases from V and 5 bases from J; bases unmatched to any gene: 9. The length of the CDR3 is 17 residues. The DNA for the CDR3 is TGTGCCAGCAGCGTAGGGCTAGCGGGAGGGCTACGTGACGAGCAGTACTTC. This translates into CASSVGLAGGLRDEQYF.

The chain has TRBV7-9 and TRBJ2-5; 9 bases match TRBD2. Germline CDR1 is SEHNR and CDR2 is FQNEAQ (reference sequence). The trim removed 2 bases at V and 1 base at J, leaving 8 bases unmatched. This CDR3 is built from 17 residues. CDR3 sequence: CASSLKEREVGQETQYF. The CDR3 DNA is TGTGCCAGCAGCTTAAAGGAGCGGGAGGTAGGCCAAGAGACCCAGTACTTC.

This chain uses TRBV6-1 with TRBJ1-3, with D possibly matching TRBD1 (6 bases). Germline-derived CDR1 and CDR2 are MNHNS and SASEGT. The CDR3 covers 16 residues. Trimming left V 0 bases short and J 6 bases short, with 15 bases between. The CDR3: CASSEARTARINTIYF. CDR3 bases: TGTGCCAGCAGTGAAGCCAGGACAGCCCGAATAAACACCATATATTTT.

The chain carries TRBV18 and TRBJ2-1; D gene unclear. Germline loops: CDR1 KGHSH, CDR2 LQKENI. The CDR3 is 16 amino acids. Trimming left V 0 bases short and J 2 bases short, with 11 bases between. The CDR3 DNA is TGTGCCAGCTCACCACCGAACCCCCGGACCTACAATGAGCAGTTCTTC. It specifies CASSPPNPRTYNEQFF. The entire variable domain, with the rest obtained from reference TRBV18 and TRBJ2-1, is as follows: NAGVMQNPRHLVRRRGQEARLRCSPMKGHSHVYWYRQLPEEGLKFMVYLQKENIIDESGMPKERFSAEFPKEGPSILRIQQVVRGDSAAYFCASSPPNPRTYNEQFFGPGTRLTVL.

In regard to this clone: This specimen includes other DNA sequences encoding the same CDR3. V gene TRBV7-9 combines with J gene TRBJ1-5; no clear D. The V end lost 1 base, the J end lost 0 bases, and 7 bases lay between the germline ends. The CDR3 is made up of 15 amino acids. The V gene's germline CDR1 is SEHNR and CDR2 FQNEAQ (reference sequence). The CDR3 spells CASSLEGYSNQPQHF. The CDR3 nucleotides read TGTGCCAGCAGCTTAGAAGGGTATAGCAATCAGCCCCAGCATTTT.

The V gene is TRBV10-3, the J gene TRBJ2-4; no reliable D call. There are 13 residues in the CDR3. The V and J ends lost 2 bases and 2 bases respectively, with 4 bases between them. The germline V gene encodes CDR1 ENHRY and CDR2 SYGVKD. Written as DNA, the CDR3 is TGTGCCATCAGTGAGCAGACCAAAAACATTCAGTACTTC. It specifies CAISEQTKNIQYF.

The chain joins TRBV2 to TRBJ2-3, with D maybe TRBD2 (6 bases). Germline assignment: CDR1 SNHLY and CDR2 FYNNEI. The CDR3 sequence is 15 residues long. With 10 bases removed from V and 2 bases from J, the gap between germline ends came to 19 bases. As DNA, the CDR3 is TGTGCCACCACCGGGACTTCAACCTACACAGATACGCAGTATTTT. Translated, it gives CATTGTSTYTDTQYF. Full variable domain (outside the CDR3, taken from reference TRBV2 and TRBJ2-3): EPEVTQTPSHQVTQMGQEVILRCVPISNHLYFYWYRQILGQKVEFLVSFYNNEISEKSEIFDDQFSVERPDGSNFTLKIRSTKLEDSAMYFCATTGTSTYTDTQYFGPGTRLTVL.

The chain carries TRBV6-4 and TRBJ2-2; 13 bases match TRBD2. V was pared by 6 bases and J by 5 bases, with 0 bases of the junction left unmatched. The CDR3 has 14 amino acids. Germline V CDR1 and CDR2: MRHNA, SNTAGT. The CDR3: CASRGLAGTGELFF. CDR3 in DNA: TGTGCCAGCAGGGGACTAGCGGGAACCGGGGAGCTGTTTTTT.

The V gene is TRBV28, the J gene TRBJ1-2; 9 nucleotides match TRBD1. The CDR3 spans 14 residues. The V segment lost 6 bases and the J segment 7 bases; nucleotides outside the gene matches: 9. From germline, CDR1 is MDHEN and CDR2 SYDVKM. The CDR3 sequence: CASRPTGGAVGYTF. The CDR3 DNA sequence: TGTGCCAGCAGGCCCACAGGGGGCGCGGTTGGCTACACCTTC.

For the CDR3, the DNA is TGTGCCAGCAGCGAACTAGCGGGAGTCGATGAGCAGTTCTTC. This gives the protein CASSELAGVDEQFF. The V gene is TRBV9, the J gene TRBJ2-1, with 11 bases identical to TRBD2. Germline CDR1 reads SGDLS; CDR2 reads YYNGEE. This CDR3 has 14 residues. Germline trimming cut 3 bases from V and 8 bases from J; bases unmatched to any gene: 4.

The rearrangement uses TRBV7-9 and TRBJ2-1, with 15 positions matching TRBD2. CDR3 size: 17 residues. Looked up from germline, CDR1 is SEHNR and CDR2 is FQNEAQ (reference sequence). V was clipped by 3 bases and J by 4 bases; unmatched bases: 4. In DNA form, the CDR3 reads TGTGCCAGCAGCTTGGGAGGGACTAGCGGGAGGTACAATGAGCAGTTCTTC. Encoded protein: CASSLGGTSGRYNEQFF.

Here the CDR3 reads CASSGLPNNYGYTF. The DNA of the CDR3 is TGTGCCAGCAGCGGCCTACCGAATAACTATGGCTACACCTTC. The chain combines TRBV9 with TRBJ1-2; D is uncertain. V dropped 3 bases and J dropped 1 base, with 10 bases sitting between them. The CDR3 runs to 14 residues. CDR1 and CDR2 (germline): SGDLS, YYNGEE.

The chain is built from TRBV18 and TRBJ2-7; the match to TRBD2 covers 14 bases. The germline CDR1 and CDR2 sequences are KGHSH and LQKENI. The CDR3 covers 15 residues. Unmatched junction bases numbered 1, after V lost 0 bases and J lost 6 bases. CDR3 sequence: CASSPPGLAGVEQYF. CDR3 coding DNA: TGTGCCAGCTCACCACCGGGACTAGCGGGAGTCGAGCAGTACTTC.

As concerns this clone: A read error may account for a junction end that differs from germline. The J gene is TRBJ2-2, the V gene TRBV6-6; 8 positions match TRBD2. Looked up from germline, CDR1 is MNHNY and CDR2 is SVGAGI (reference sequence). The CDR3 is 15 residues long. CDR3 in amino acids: CAGSYAGTRAGELFF. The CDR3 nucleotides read TGTGCCGGCAGTTACGCCGGGACTAGAGCCGGGGAGCTGTTTTTT.

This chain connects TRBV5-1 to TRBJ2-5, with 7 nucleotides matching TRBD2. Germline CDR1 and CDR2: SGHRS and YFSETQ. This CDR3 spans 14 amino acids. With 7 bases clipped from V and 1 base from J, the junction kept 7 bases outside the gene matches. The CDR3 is CASERGGAQETQYF. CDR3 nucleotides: TGCGCCAGCGAGCGGGGCGGGGCCCAAGAGACCCAGTACTTC.

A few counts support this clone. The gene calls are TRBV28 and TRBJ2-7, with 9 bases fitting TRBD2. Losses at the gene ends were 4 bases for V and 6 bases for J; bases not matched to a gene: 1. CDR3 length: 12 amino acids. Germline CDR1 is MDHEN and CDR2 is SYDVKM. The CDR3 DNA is TGTGCCAGCAGTTGGCGGGGGGGCGAGCAGTACGTC. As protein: CASSWRGGEQYV.

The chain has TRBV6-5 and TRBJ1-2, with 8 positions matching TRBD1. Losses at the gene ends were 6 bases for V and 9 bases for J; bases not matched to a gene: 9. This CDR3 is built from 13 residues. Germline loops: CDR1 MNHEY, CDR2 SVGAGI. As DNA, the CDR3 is TGTGCCAGCAGATTCTCTTGGACAGGGCGCTACACCTTC. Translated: CASRFSWTGRYTF.